This T cell receptor beta chain derives from a study of blood T cell repertoires in COVID-19 (dated by TCRdb to the early 2020s). For the study in its entirety: Samples covering the acute and convalescent phases of COVID-19 were provided by collaborators in the United States, Italy and Spain. The dataset comprised deeply sampled blood TCRbeta repertoires from subjects exposed to, actively infected with, or recovered from COVID-19. The repertoires were released in a freely available public database intended as a resource for research on the immune response to SARS-CoV-2. Nearly every sample came with metadata listing a de-identified subject ID, COVID-19 status, age in years and sex. The material from the prospective study consisted of cDNA or gDNA derived from T cells, B-cell-depleted T cells, or PBMCs. The samples were drawn from the first 160 participants of the ongoing ImmuneRACE study and from 1,200 or so subjects provided by 6 global collaborators. HLA class I and class II types, where available, came from metadata supplied by the sample provider rather than from assay-based typing. Summary of the overall study and its limitations: The quantity of clinical and demographic metadata differed by source and by participant and was supplied without curation.

Regarding this clone: Its target antigen remains unknown. Base qualities are not at hand, and no much larger clone is one base apart.

The collaborating institutions used their own protocols to collect whole blood in K2EDTA tubes. Collaborator samples were shipped for TCRbeta analysis as frozen whole blood, isolated PBMCs, or DNA extracted from either sample type. The immunoSEQ Assay, a bias-controlled multiplex PCR, was used to amplify TCRbeta CDR3 regions from genomic DNA. The original methods were these. Nucleated cell counts per sample were estimated from amplification of reference gene primers within the assay. To quantify the absolute abundance of each unique TCRbeta CDR3 rearrangement, sequence reads were collapsed and filtered. For each sample, productive Simpson clonality was calculated as the square root of Simpson's diversity index over productive rearrangements. TCRdb retrieved this table from immuneACCESS and kept in-frame rearrangements only. Not all clones are present; in checked studies, unresolved V genes account for under half, and no reason is known for the remainder. V, J and clone size reflect that table, while D and trimming were determined from the DNA. Here the sample has roughly 70,000 clones; roughly nine tenths occur a single time. Of the sample, approximately 1.5% falls within the top ten clones.

Trimming accounts for 3 bases at V and 4 bases at J, while the number of junction bases matched to no gene is 6. The CDR3, cysteine through phenylalanine, is 15 amino acids long. The sequence is cut down to CDR3 DNA, 45 bases in frame from base 1. Taken from the germline V gene (reference sequence), the CDR1 and CDR2 loops are PRHDT and FYEKMQ. The sequencing input was peripheral blood. The clonotype was recovered from a man between 60 and 75 years old with acute or convalescent COVID-19. This chain joins TRBV13 to TRBJ2-7; the junction holds 10 bases that match TRBD2. The CDR3 here reads CASSFSGGARYEQYF. Here is the DNA: TGTGCCAGCAGCTTCAGCGGGGGGGCGAGGTACGAGCAGTACTTC.